This T cell receptor beta chain stems from a study of regulatory T cells in long-lasting Graves disease. Broader study findings: Segments TRBV28, TRBJ1-2 and TRBJ2-5 showed preferential usage in persistent disease.

Stated time point: persistent/refractory GD, antithyroid drugs over 5 years with positive TRAb. Researchers made the TCR library from RNA that was extracted from PBMCs. American Thyroid Association guidelines defined Graves' disease diagnosis. As for this clonotype: Its antigen is unidentified.

The V and J ends lost 1 base and 5 bases respectively, with 14 bases between them. Germline assignment: CDR1 DFQATT and CDR2 SNEGSKA (reference sequence). This CDR3 spans 14 amino acids. Arm-PCR of CDR3 regions and iRepertoire HTBI primers were used to build TCR beta libraries. Via MiXCR, TCRdb re-called the multiplex PCR reads, giving one row per CDR3 protein. The sample has about 340,000 distinct CDR3 sequences; around 19% are singletons. The source material was peripheral blood mononuclear cells (PBMCs), sampled when the disease was refractory, from a patient treated with antithyroid drugs. J is TRBJ1-2 and V is TRBV20-1; D not resolved. This TCR was recovered from a female donor with Graves disease. As DNA, the CDR3 is TGCAGTGCTAGAGTCCCACAGAGCATTTATGGCTACACCTTC. Its translation: CSARVPQSIYGYTF.